The 17 T cell receptor beta chains presented below share a single source sample, sequenced in a study of OX40 agonist ivuxolimab in advanced cancers. Repertoires were generated with immunoSEQ multiplex PCR, while TCRdb's copy carries only in-frame clones and drops some. The data show some 14,000 clones, roughly 60% seen once. The sample was CD4+ or CD8+ T cells sorted from blood, taken in a trial of the OX40 agonist ivuxolimab. The receptor set was obtained from an adult with an advanced solid tumor such as melanoma, head and neck, liver or kidney cancer.

J is TRBJ1-4 and V is TRBV9; 9 bases align to TRBD1. Germline V CDR1 and CDR2: SGDLS, YYNGEE. The CDR3 spans 15 residues. Trimming took 2 bases from V and 3 from J; bases not matched to a gene: 2. CDR3 coding DNA: TGTGCCAGCAGCGTTACAGGGGGCCCTAATGAAAAACTGTTTTTT. It encodes CASSVTGGPNEKLFF.

The chain couples TRBV28 to TRBJ1-2, with a possible D match to TRBD1 (5 bases). The germline V gene has CDR1 MDHEN and CDR2 SYDVKM. CDR3 length equals 15 residues. Trimming took off 1 base at V and 4 bases at J, with 13 bases between the two ends. The CDR3 protein is CASSLSGGLSYGYTF. CDR3 in DNA: TGTGCCAGCAGTTTATCGGGGGGTTTGTCCTATGGCTACACCTTC.

This rearrangement joins TRBV21-1 to TRBJ1-1. TRBV21-1 represents a pseudogene. The CDR3 is 16 residues long. The CDR3 spells CASSLSIATQFTEAFF. In DNA, the CDR3 is TGTGCCAGCAGTTTGAGCATAGCTACACAATTCACTGAAGCTTTCTTT.

This clone was counted only a few times. The gene calls are TRBV29-1 and TRBJ2-7, with D possibly TRBD2 on 6 matching bases. This CDR3 has 13 amino acids. In germline, CDR1 is SQVTM, CDR2 ANQGSEA. V gave up 4 bases and J gave up 5 bases, with 15 bases separating them. In nucleotides, the CDR3 is TGCAGCGTTGGTCCCGGGGGACCTAACGAGCAGTACTTC. It is translated as CSVGPGGPNEQYF.

This rearrangement joins TRBV5-7 to TRBJ2-3, with D perhaps matching TRBD2 (7 bases). TRBV5-7 is sorted into the ORF group, with uncertain function. The CDR3 is made up of 15 amino acids. The ends were cut back, 0 bases at V and 5 bases at J, with 13 bases in the middle. The CDR3 DNA reads TGTGCCAGCAGCTTGGTGGGGGGGCGGGGAGATACGCAGTATTTT. This gives the protein CASSLVGGRGDTQYF.

This clone was counted once. This chain's CDR3 is CASSLGTTYEQYF. For the CDR3, the DNA is TGTGCCAGCAGCCTTGGGACAACCTACGAGCAGTACTTC. The chain links TRBV7-9 to TRBJ2-7; D possibly corresponds to TRBD1 (6 bases). Germline-derived CDR1 and CDR2 are SEHNR and FQNEAQ (reference sequence). V gave up 5 bases and J gave up 2 bases, with 10 bases separating them. This CDR3 has 13 amino acids.

This chain uses TRBV7-8 with TRBJ1-4; D uncertain. There are 16 residues in the CDR3. V lost 3 bases and J 7 bases, leaving 18 bases between the germline ends. CDR1 is SGHVS and CDR2 is FQNEAQ in the germline V gene. CDR3 DNA sequence: TGTGCCAGCAGCTTTTTAATCGGACGCGCCCCTGAAAAACTGTTTTTT. Protein: CASSFLIGRAPEKLFF.

The CDR3 here is CASSQDARGEYEQYF. DNA for the CDR3: TGCGCCAGCAGCCAAGATGCCCGTGGGGAGTACGAGCAGTACTTC. J is TRBJ2-7 and V is TRBV4-3; D possibly corresponds to TRBD2 (5 bases). Germline CDR1 LGHNA, CDR2 YSLEER. This CDR3 comprises 15 residues. Deletions cut 0 bases from V and 4 bases from J, with 13 bases between.

This clone was found a few times. The genes are TRBV9 and TRBJ2-1; 9 positions agree with TRBD2. The CDR3 totals 18 residues. Germline loops: CDR1 SGDLS, CDR2 YYNGEE. Unmatched junction bases numbered 10, after V lost 0 bases and J lost 3 bases. The CDR3 DNA reads as TGTGCCAGCAGCGTAGTGGGTAGCGGGGGCCATATCTACAATGAGCAGTTCTTC. It yields the protein CASSVVGSGGHIYNEQFF.

By share, this clone counts as medium-sized. The V call is TRBV7-9, the J call TRBJ2-2; 9 nucleotides agree with TRBD2. V dropped 5 bases and J dropped 7; count of bases not matched to a gene: 8. In germline, CDR1 is SEHNR, CDR2 FQNEAQ (reference sequence). CDR3 length: 15 residues. The CDR3 sequence is CASSPATSGDGELFF. The CDR3 DNA follows: TGTGCCAGCAGCCCCGCGACTAGCGGCGACGGGGAGCTGTTTTTT.

The chain carries TRBV4-3 and TRBJ2-2; D is ambiguous. In germline, CDR1 is LGHNA, CDR2 YSLEER. The CDR3 covers 19 residues. Trimming removed 0 bases at V and 4 bases at J, with 21 bases between. The CDR3 loop is CASSQDGASYLPSTGELFF. The CDR3 bases are TGCGCCAGCAGCCAAGACGGAGCTTCATACTTACCGAGCACCGGGGAGCTGTTTTTT.

This clone occurred a few times. The CDR3 loop is CASSQNSGSGANVLTF. CDR3 DNA: TGCGCCAGCAGCCAAAATTCGGGGTCAGGGGCCAACGTCCTGACTTTC. The chain joins TRBV4-3 to TRBJ2-6; tentatively, D is TRBD2 (5 bases). CDR1 and CDR2 (germline): LGHNA, YSLEER. The CDR3 sequence is 16 residues long. V gave up 2 bases and J gave up 4 bases, with 12 bases separating them.

This clone appeared a few times. The chain links TRBV19 to TRBJ1-5; a weak D match, TRBD1 (6 bases). The CDR3 loop spans 13 amino acids. V was trimmed by 3 bases and J by 5 bases, leaving 8 bases between them. Germline CDR1 LNHDA, CDR2 SQIVND (reference sequence). CDR3 amino acids: CASSMDSYQPQHF. The CDR3 nucleotides are TGTGCCAGTAGTATGGACAGCTATCAGCCCCAGCATTTT.

The chain links TRBV5-3 to TRBJ1-6; 8 positions agree with TRBD1. TRBV5-3 is noted as an ORF with a role that remains uncertain. V lost 4 bases and J lost 10; bases outside the gene matches: 19. The CDR3 is 18 amino acids. The CDR3 is CARSRTGLLPSRKSPLHF. DNA for the CDR3: TGTGCCAGAAGCAGGACAGGGCTTTTACCGAGTCGAAAGTCACCCCTCCACTTT.

The rearrangement joins TRBV6-5 to TRBJ1-6, with a possible D match to TRBD1 (5 bases). With 7 bases removed from V and 7 bases from J, the gap between germline ends came to 17 bases. Looked up from germline, CDR1 is MNHEY and CDR2 is SVGAGI. The length of the CDR3 is 15 residues. The CDR3 DNA sequence: TGTGCCAGCACCACCTGGGGCAACGGAAATTCACCCCTCCACTTT. Its translation is CASTTWGNGNSPLHF.

Concerning this clone itself: Relative to the germline gene, one junction end is altered; a read error may explain this. The rearrangement joins TRBV15 to TRBJ1-2, with D tentatively TRBD1 (6 bases). CDR1 and CDR2 from the germline V gene are LNHNV and YYDKDF (reference sequence). The CDR3 contains 14 residues. CDR3 sequence: CATGRDTQGNGYTF. The DNA for the CDR3 is TGTGCCACCGGCAGAGATACACAGGGTAATGGCTACACCTTC.

The gene calls are TRBV19 and TRBJ2-7, with D possibly called TRBD1 or TRBD2 (6 bases each). The CDR3 is 15 residues long. V lost 4 bases, J lost 2 bases, and 15 bases lay in between. Germline values: CDR1 LNHDA, CDR2 SQIVND (reference sequence). The CDR3 region is CASSTLLGGTYEQYF. CDR3 coding DNA: TGTGCCAGTAGTACCCTCCTAGGGGGGACCTACGAGCAGTACTTC.